Sequencing of this T cell receptor beta chain was carried out in a study of control samples from healthy donors and cancer patients. The CDR3 contains 13 residues. In germline, CDR1 is LGHNA, CDR2 YNFKEQ. V dropped 1 base and J dropped 8; count of bases not matched to a gene: 2. Only in-frame clones appear in the TCRdb table, and some are missing; sequencing was by immunoSEQ multiplex PCR. The sample has more than 45,000 clones; 91% are singletons. The source is a man aged 30 to 45 with colorectal cancer. V usage is TRBV4-2 and J usage is TRBJ2-1; the match to TRBD2 covers 7 bases. Sequencing was performed on PBMCs. The CDR3 coding sequence is TGTGCCAGCAGCCAAGCAAGCGGGGATGAGCAGTTCTTC. Protein product: CASSQASGDEQFF.